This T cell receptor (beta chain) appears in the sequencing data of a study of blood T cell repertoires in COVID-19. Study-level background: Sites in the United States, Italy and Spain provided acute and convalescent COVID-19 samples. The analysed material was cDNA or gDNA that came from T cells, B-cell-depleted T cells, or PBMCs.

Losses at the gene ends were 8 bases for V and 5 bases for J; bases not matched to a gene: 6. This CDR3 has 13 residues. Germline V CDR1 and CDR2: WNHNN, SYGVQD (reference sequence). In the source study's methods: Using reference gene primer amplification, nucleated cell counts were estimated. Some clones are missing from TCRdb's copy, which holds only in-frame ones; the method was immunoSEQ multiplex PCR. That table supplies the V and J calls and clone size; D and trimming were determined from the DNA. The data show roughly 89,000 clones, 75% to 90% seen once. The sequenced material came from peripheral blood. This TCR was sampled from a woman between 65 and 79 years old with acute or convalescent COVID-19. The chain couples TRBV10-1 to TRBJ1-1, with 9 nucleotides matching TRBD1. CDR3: CASGPGTGTEAFF. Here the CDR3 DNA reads TGCGCCAGCGGACCCGGGACAGGGACTGAAGCTTTCTTT.